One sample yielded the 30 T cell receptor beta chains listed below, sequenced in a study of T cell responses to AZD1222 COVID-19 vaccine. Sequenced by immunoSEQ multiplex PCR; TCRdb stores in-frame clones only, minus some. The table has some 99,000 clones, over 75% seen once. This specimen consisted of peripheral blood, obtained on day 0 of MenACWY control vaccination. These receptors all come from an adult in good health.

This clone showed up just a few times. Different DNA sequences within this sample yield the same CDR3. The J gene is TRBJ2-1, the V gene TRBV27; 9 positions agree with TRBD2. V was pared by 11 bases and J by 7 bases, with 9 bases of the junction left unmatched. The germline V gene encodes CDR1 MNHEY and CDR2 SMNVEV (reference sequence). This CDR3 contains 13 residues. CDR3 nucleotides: TGTGCCTCGGGGCTAGCGGGGCCGAATGAGCAGTTCTTC. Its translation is CASGLAGPNEQFF.

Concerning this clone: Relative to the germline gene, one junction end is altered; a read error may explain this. The CDR3, as DNA: TGTGCCAGTACCAACCTCGCGGGACAGGGGGTCTCCTTC. This codes for CASTNLAGQGVSF. V and J are TRBV19 and TRBJ2-7; 11 bases agree with TRBD1. CDR3 length: 13 residues. The germline V gene encodes CDR1 LNHDA and CDR2 SQIVND (reference sequence).

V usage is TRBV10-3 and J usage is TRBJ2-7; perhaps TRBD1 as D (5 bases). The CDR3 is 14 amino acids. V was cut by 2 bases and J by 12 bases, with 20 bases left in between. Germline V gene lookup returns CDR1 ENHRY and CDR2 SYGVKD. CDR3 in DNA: TGTGCCATCAGTGAGGGGGATGACGACAGAGTAGTGTACTTC. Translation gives CAISEGDDDRVVYF.

CDR3 DNA sequence: TGTGCCAGCAGTGAGAATACAGGGGGCTCTGGAAACACCATATATTTT. It yields the protein CASSENTGGSGNTIYF. The chain couples TRBV6-1 to TRBJ1-3, with 8 bases identical to TRBD1. In germline, CDR1 is MNHNS, CDR2 SASEGT. The J segment lost 0 bases and the V segment lost 3 bases, leaving 4 bases of the junction unmatched. This CDR3 comprises 16 residues.

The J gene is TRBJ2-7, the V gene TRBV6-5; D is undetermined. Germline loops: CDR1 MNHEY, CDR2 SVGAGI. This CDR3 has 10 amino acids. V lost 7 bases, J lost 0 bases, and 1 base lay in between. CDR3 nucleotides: TGTGCCAGCAACTCCTACGAGCAGTACTTC. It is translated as CASNSYEQYF.

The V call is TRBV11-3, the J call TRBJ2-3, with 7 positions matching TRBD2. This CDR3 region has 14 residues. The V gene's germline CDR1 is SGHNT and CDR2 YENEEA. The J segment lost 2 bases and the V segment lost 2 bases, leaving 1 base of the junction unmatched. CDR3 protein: CASSLSGTTDTQYF. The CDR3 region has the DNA TGTGCCAGCAGCTTAAGCGGGACCACAGATACGCAGTATTTT.

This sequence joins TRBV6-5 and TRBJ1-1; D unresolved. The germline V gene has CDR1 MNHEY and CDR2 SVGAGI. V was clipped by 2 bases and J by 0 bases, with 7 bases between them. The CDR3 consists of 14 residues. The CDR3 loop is CASSYGGMNTEAFF. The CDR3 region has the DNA TGTGCCAGCAGTTACGGTGGGATGAACACTGAAGCTTTCTTT.

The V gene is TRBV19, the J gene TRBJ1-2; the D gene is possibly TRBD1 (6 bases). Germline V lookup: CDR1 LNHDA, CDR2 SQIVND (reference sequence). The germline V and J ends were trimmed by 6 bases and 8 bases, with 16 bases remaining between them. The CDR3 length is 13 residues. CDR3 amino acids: CASSSRGMRGYTF. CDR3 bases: TGTGCCAGTAGCTCTAGGGGGATGCGGGGCTACACCTTC.

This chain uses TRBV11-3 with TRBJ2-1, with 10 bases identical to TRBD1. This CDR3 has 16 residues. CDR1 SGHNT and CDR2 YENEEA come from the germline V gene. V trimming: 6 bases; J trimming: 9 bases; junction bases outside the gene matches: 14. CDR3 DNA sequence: TGTGCCAGCAGTATCGTATCGGGACAGGGGAAAGCTGAGCAGTTCTTC. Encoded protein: CASSIVSGQGKAEQFF. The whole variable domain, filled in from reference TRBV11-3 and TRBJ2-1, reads EAGVVQSPRYKIIEKKQPVAFWCNPISGHNTLYWYLQNLGQGPELLIRYENEEAVDDSQLPKDRFSAERLKGVDSTLKIQPAELGDSAVYLCASSIVSGQGKAEQFFGPGTRLTVL.

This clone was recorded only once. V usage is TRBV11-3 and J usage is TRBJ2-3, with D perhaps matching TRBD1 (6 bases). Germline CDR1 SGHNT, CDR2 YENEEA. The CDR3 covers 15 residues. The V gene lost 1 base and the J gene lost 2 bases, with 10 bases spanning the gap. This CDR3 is CASSLGGPNTDTQYF. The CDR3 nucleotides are TGTGCCAGCAGCTTAGGGGGGCCAAACACAGATACGCAGTATTTT.

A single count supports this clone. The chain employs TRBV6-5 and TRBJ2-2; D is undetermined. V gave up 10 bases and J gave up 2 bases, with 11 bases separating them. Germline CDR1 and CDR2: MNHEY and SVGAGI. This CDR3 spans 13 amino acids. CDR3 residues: CATTIPNTGELFF. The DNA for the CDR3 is TGTGCCACCACTATCCCAAACACCGGGGAGCTGTTTTTT.

This chain's CDR3 is CASSAVPGQSYEQYF. The CDR3 DNA sequence: TGTGCCAGCAGCGCGGTACCGGGACAGAGCTACGAGCAGTACTTC. J is TRBJ2-7 and V is TRBV9; 7 bases are shared with TRBD1. The ends lost 3 bases at V and 3 bases at J; junction bases unmatched: 9. The germline CDR1 and CDR2 sequences are SGDLS and YYNGEE. This CDR3 is 15 amino acids long.

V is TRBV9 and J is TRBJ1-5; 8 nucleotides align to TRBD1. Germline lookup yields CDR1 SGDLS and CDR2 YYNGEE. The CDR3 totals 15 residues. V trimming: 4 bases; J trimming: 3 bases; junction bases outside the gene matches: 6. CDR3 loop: CASSPAGQDNQPQHF. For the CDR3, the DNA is TGTGCCAGCAGCCCAGCGGGACAGGACAATCAGCCCCAGCATTTT.

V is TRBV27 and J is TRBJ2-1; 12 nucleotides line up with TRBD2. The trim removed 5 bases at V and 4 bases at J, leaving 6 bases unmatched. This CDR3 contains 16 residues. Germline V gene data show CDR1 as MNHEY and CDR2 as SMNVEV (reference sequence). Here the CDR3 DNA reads TGTGCCAGCAGTCCCCTAGCGGGAGGGCCATACAATGAGCAGTTCTTC. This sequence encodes CASSPLAGGPYNEQFF.

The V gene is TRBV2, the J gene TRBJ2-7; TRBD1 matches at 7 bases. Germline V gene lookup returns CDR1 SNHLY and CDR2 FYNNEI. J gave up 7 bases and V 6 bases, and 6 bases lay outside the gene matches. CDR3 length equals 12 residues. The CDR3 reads CASSLQGLEQYF. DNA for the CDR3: TGTGCCAGCAGCCTACAGGGGTTGGAGCAGTACTTC.

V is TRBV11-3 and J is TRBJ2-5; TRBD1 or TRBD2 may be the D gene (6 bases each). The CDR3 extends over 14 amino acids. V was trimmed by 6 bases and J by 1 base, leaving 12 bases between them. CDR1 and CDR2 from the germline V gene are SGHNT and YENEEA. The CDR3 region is CASSLGGSQETQYF. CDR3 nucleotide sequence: TGTGCCAGCAGTCTAGGGGGGTCCCAAGAGACCCAGTACTTC. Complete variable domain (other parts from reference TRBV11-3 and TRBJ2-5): EAGVVQSPRYKIIEKKQPVAFWCNPISGHNTLYWYLQNLGQGPELLIRYENEEAVDDSQLPKDRFSAERLKGVDSTLKIQPAELGDSAVYLCASSLGGSQETQYFGPGTRLLVL.

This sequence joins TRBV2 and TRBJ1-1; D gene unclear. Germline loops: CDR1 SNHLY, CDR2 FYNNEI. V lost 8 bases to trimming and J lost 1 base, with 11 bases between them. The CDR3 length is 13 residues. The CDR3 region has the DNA TGTGCCAGCGGGCGAAGACCGAACACTGAAGCTTTCTTT. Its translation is CASGRRPNTEAFF.

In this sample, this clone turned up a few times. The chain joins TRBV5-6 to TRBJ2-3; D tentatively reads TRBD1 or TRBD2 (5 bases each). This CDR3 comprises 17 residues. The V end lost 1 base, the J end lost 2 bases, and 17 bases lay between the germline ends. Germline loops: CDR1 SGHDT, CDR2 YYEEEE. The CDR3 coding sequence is TGTGCCAGCAGCTTGTATATTTCGGGACCAGTCACAGATACGCAGTATTTT. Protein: CASSLYISGPVTDTQYF.

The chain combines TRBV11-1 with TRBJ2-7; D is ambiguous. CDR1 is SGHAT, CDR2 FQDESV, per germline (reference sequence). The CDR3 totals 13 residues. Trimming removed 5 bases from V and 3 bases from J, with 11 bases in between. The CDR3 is CASSPRGFYEQYF. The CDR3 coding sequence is TGTGCCAGCAGCCCCCGAGGCTTCTACGAGCAGTACTTC. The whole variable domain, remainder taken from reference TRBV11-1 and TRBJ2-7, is EAEVAQSPRYKITEKSQAVAFWCDPISGHATLYWYRQILGQGPELLVQFQDESVVDDSQLPKDRFSAERLKGVDSTLKIQPAELGDSAMYLCASSPRGFYEQYFGPGTRLTVT.

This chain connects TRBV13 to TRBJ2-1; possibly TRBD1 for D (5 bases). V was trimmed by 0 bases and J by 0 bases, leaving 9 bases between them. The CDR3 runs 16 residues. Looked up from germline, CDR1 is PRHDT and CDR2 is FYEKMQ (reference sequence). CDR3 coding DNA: TGTGCCAGCAGCTTAGGCAGGGATAGCTCCTACAATGAGCAGTTCTTC. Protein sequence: CASSLGRDSSYNEQFF.

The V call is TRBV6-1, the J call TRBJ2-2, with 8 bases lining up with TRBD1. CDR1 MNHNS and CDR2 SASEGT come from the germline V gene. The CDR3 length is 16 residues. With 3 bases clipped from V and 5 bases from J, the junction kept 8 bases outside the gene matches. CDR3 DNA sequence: TGTGCCAGCAGTGAGGGGGACAGGAGATTTACCGGGGAGCTGTTTTTT. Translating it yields CASSEGDRRFTGELFF.

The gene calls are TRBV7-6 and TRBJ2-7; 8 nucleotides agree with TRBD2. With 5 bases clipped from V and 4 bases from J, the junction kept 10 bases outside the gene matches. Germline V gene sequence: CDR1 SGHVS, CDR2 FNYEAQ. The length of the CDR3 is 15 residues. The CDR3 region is CASSAMSGGKYEQYF. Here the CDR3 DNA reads TGTGCCAGCAGCGCCATGAGCGGGGGAAAATACGAGCAGTACTTC. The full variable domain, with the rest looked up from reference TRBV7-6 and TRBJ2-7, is GAGVSQSPRYKVTKRGQDVALRCDPISGHVSLYWYRQALGQGPEFLTYFNYEAQQDKSGLPNDRFSAERPEGSISTLTIQRTEQRDSAMYRCASSAMSGGKYEQYFGPGTRLTVT.

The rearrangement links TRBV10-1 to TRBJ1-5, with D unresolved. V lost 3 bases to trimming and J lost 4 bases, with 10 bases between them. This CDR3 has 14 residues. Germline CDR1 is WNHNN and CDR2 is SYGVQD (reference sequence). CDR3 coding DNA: TGCGCCAGCAGTGACCTGGCAGGTAATCAGCCCCAGCATTTT. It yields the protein CASSDLAGNQPQHF.

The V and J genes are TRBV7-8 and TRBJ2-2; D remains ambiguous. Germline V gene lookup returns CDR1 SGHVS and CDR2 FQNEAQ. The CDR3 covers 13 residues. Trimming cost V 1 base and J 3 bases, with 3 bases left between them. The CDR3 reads CASSLVYTGELFF. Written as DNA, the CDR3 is TGTGCCAGCAGCTTAGTTTACACCGGGGAGCTGTTTTTT.

This chain's CDR3 is CAWSLTGDPHYGYTF. Written as DNA, the CDR3 is TGTGCCTGGAGCCTTACAGGGGACCCGCACTATGGCTACACCTTC. This chain uses TRBV30 with TRBJ1-2; 7 bases line up with TRBD1. V gave up 3 bases and J gave up 3 bases; unmatched junction bases: 10. The CDR3 covers 15 residues. The germline V gene encodes CDR1 GTSNPN and CDR2 SVGIG (reference sequence).

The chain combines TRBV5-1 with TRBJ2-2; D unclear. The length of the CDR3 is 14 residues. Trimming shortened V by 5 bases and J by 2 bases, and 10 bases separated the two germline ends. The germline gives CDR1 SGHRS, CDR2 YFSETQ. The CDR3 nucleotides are TGCGCCAGCAGTACGGATGGAAACACCGGGGAGCTGTTTTTT. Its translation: CASSTDGNTGELFF.

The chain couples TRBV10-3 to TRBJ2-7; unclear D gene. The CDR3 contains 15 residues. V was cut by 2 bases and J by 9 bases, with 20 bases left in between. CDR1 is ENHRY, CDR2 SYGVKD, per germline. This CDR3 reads CAISERGPNLNGQYF. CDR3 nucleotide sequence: TGTGCCATCAGTGAGCGTGGCCCTAACCTCAACGGGCAGTACTTC.

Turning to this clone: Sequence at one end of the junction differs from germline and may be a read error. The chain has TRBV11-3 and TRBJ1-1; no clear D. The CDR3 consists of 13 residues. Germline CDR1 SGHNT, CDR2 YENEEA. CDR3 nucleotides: TGTGCCAGCAGCCTAGAGGTGGGGACTGAAGCTTTCTTT. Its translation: CASSLEVGTEAFF.

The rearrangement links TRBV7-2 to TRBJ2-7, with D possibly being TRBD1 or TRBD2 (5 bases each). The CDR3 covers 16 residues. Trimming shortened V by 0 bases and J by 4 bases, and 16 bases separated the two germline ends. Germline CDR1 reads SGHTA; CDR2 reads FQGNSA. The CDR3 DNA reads TGTGCCAGCAGCTTAGCGCTTGGGGGTGGTGGATACGAGCAGTACTTC. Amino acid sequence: CASSLALGGGGYEQYF.

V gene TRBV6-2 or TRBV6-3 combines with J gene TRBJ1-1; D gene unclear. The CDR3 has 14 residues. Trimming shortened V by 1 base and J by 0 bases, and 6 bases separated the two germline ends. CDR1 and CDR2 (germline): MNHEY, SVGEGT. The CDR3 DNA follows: TGTGCCAGCAGTTACTGGCAGTTGAACACTGAAGCTTTCTTT. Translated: CASSYWQLNTEAFF.